This paragraph covers one T cell receptor (beta chain) sequence. The sample is drawn from a study of blood T cell repertoires in COVID-19. Across the whole study: The origin of the acute and convalescent COVID-19 samples was the United States, Italy and Spain. The cDNA or gDNA used as material had been derived from T cells, B-cell-depleted T cells, or PBMCs.

J lost 6 bases, V lost 2 bases, and 0 bases had no gene match. This CDR3 has 12 amino acids. Methods used by the authors: For nucleated cells, counts were estimated from reference gene primer amplification. Sequenced by immunoSEQ multiplex PCR; TCRdb stores in-frame clones only, minus some. V and J calls and clone size are those listed in that table; D and trimming were worked out from the DNA. The sample includes about 51,000 clones, 70% to 90% of them seen just once. Specimen: peripheral blood. This clonotype originated in a man aged 55-75 years with acute or convalescent COVID-19. The rearrangement joins TRBV12-3 or TRBV12-4 to TRBJ2-7; TRBD1 matches 8 bases. The CDR3 is CASSLQGAEQYF. The CDR3, as DNA: TGTGCCAGCAGTTTACAGGGGGCCGAGCAGTACTTC.